Shown below are 4 T cell receptor beta chains from a single sample sequenced in a study of PD-1 blockade in classical Hodgkin lymphoma (dated by TCRdb to about 2020). Library prep was done by the immunoSEQ multiplex PCR assay. This immuneACCESS table, as held by TCRdb, lists in-frame sequences with V and J called but not all clones. Of the missing ones, under half trace to an unresolved V gene in checked studies; the others have no known cause. Counted in this sample were approximately 27,000 clones; approximately 70% of them appeared once. The top ten clonotypes cover roughly a quarter of the sample. Read against the paper, the sample's time point label means: cycle 2 day 1 (C2D1) of nivolumab. All trial patients had relapsed after autologous stem cell transplantation, with cohorts A, B and C differing in prior brentuximab vedotin exposure. The sequences come from peripheral blood mononuclear cells (PBMCs), collected before the second cycle of nivolumab. All receptors come from a human donor with classical Hodgkin lymphoma.

The chain employs TRBV6-5 and TRBJ1-1; D perhaps matches TRBD1 (5 bases). Germline CDR1 and CDR2: MNHEY and SVGAGI. Trimming took 6 bases from V and 7 from J, leaving 12 bases between them. CDR3 length: 12 residues. CDR3 sequence: CASSSGDGEAFF. CDR3 DNA sequence: TGTGCCAGCAGCTCGGGGGACGGTGAAGCTTTCTTT.

The sample holds one count of this clone. This sequence joins TRBV29-1 and TRBJ1-1; no reliable D call. Trimming removed 4 bases at V and 4 bases at J, with 10 bases between. In germline, CDR1 is SQVTM, CDR2 ANQGSEA. The CDR3 extends over 12 amino acids. DNA for the CDR3: TGCAGCGTTGGTGGCTTTGGCACTGAAGCTTTCTTT. Protein sequence: CSVGGFGTEAFF.

This clone was seen a single time. This chain joins TRBV28 and TRBJ1-5; TRBD1 is a possible D gene (5 bases). Germline CDR1 is MDHEN and CDR2 is SYDVKM. CDR3 size: 15 residues. V lost 5 bases, J lost 4 bases, and 15 bases lay in between. The CDR3 loop is CASSILGAENQPQHF. The CDR3 coding sequence is TGTGCCAGCAGTATCCTCGGGGCTGAGAATCAGCCCCAGCATTTT.

The CDR3 nucleotides read TGTGCCAGCAGTTACACCTTCAGGGGTGCAGGAAACACCATATATTTT. Encoded protein: CASSYTFRGAGNTIYF. The gene calls are TRBV6-6 and TRBJ1-3; weak D call: TRBD1 (6 bases). CDR3 length equals 16 residues. Deletions cut 2 bases from V and 4 bases from J, with 15 bases between. Germline CDR1 is MNHNY and CDR2 is SVGAGI (reference sequence).